This T cell receptor (beta chain) was sequenced for a study of blood T cell repertoires in COVID-19. V lost 11 bases, J lost 2 bases, and 5 bases stayed unmatched. The CDR3 has 13 residues. Germline values: CDR1 MDHEN, CDR2 SYDVKM. As processed by the authors: The assay estimated nucleated cells by amplifying reference gene primers. Generated by immunoSEQ multiplex PCR, the TCRdb table keeps only in-frame clones and is missing some. That table supplies the V and J calls and clone size; D and trimming were determined from the DNA. Among hundreds of thousands of clones listed, more than 75% were seen once. Clinical histories supplied by participants themselves formed the basis of cohort assignment.

The TCR sequence derives from a woman between 45 and 60 years old who had recovered from COVID-19. Sequencing input: PBMCs or T cells enriched from blood (not recorded which). The V call is TRBV28, the J call TRBJ1-2; 10 bases line up with TRBD1. The CDR3 sequence: CALGDRGNYGYTF. The CDR3 coding sequence is TGTGCCCTAGGGGACAGGGGAAACTATGGCTACACCTTC.